The source of this T cell receptor (beta chain) is a study of OX40 agonist ivuxolimab in advanced cancers. As for the study in general: Ivuxolimab, an agonistic anti-OX40 (CD134) antibody, was given to patients. Cancers in dose escalation were hepatocellular, melanoma, renal cell and head and neck. Checkpoint inhibitors had been given previously to roughly 40% of patients.

The sampling schedule covered blood at baseline, cycle 4 day 1, and cycle 7 day 1. The V gene end was trimmed by 1 base and the J gene end by 4 bases; junction bases not matched to a gene: 3. CDR3 length equals 15 residues. CDR1 is MNHNS, CDR2 SASEGT, per germline. Assay used: immunoSEQ multiplex PCR; TCRdb lists only in-frame clones, some missing. The repertoire holds tens of thousands of clones, with 85% to 90% as singletons. Source: CD4+ or CD8+ T cells sorted from blood, taken in a trial of the OX40 agonist ivuxolimab. The source is an adult with an advanced solid tumor such as melanoma, head and neck, liver or kidney cancer. V gene TRBV6-1 combines with J gene TRBJ2-1; 8 bases align to TRBD2. Written as DNA, the CDR3 is TGTGCCAGCAGTGAAGTGGCGGGGGGATACAATGAGCAGTTCTTC. Translation: CASSEVAGGYNEQFF.